Shown below are 14 T cell receptor beta chains from a single sample sequenced in a study of blood T cell repertoires in COVID-19 (dated by TCRdb to 2020 to 2021). Library creation used the immunoSEQ multiplex PCR assay. Drawn from immuneACCESS, this table holds only the in-frame rearrangements with V and J called that TCRdb kept. Clones are partly lost; checked studies trace under half to an unresolved V gene and leave the rest unexplained. In this sample the table shows 150,000 to 250,000 clones, approximately 80% of which occur a single time. The top ten hold 12% of the sample. What was sequenced was PBMCs or T cells enriched from blood (not recorded which). These receptors originate from a man aged 40-55 years who had recovered from COVID-19.

V and J are TRBV5-1 and TRBJ1-2; D is perhaps TRBD1 (6 bases). This CDR3 is built from 16 residues. Trimming shortened V by 0 bases and J by 4 bases, and 16 bases separated the two germline ends. Germline CDR1 SGHRS, CDR2 YFSETQ. DNA for the CDR3: TGCGCCAGCAGCTTGGCCTTGGCGGGGGCCTCCTATGGCTACACCTTC. It specifies CASSLALAGASYGYTF.

The chain carries TRBV7-9 and TRBJ2-7; 7 positions agree with TRBD2. The CDR3 contains 15 residues. The V gene end was trimmed by 4 bases and the J gene end by 0 bases; junction bases not matched to a gene: 6. CDR1 SEHNR and CDR2 FQNEAQ come from the germline V gene (reference sequence). The CDR3 loop is CASSSFTGGSYEQYV. CDR3 coding DNA: TGTGCCAGCAGCTCCTTTACGGGAGGCTCCTACGAGCAGTACGTC.

This clone has just a few counts. The chain links TRBV20-1 to TRBJ2-7, with D possibly being TRBD2 (5 bases). Germline CDR1 DFQATT, CDR2 SNEGSKA (reference sequence). There are 13 residues in the CDR3. Deletions cut 3 bases from V and 3 bases from J, with 12 bases between. CDR3 sequence reads: CSASTGSSYEQYV. CDR3 DNA: TGCAGTGCTAGTACGGGGTCTAGCTACGAGCAGTACGTC.

The chain combines TRBV7-9 with TRBJ2-3, with 9 bases matching TRBD2. The CDR3 sequence is 16 residues long. CDR1 and CDR2 from the germline V gene are SEHNR and FQNEAQ (reference sequence). With 5 bases clipped from V and 3 bases from J, the junction kept 9 bases outside the gene matches. The CDR3: CASSPRRREGTDTQYF. The CDR3 coding sequence is TGTGCCAGCAGCCCCCGGAGGCGGGAGGGGACAGATACGCAGTATTTT.

The chain couples TRBV4-3 to TRBJ2-7, with 11 bases lining up with TRBD2. J was trimmed by 3 bases and V by 0 bases; bases with no gene match: 10. This CDR3 has 18 residues. CDR1 is LGHNA and CDR2 is YSLEER in the germline V gene. As DNA, the CDR3 is TGCGCCAGCAGCCAAGAGGTGAGGGGGACTAGCGGAATCTACGAGCAGTACTTC. Translating it yields CASSQEVRGTSGIYEQYF.

The chain carries TRBV13 and TRBJ2-7; 7 nucleotides line up with TRBD2. CDR3 length equals 14 residues. In germline, CDR1 is PRHDT, CDR2 FYEKMQ (reference sequence). V shed 3 bases and J 3 bases; nucleotides not matched to a gene: 5. CDR3 region: CASSFGSGGYEQYF. CDR3 nucleotide sequence: TGTGCCAGCAGCTTTGGTTCGGGAGGCTACGAGCAGTACTTC.

On this clone itself: One end of the junction fails to match germline, which may point to a read error. The same CDR3 can be traced to other DNA sequences in this sample. The gene calls are TRBV7-9 and TRBJ1-4, with D tentatively TRBD1 (5 bases). There are 15 residues in the CDR3. Germline V gene data show CDR1 as SEHNR and CDR2 as FQNEAQ (reference sequence). CDR3 sequence: CASSLAQGPNEKLFF. CDR3 sequence (DNA): TGTGCCAGTAGCTTAGCCCAGGGCCCTAATGAAAAACTGTTTTTT.

The genes are TRBV4-2 and TRBJ2-3; tentatively, D is TRBD1 (6 bases). CDR3 length equals 17 residues. Trimming removed 0 bases from V and 1 base from J, with 14 bases in between. CDR1 and CDR2 (germline): LGHNA, YNFKEQ. The CDR3 nucleotides are TGTGCCAGCAGCCAAGATCTCGCAGGGGCGGGCACAGATACGCAGTATTTT. This sequence encodes CASSQDLAGAGTDTQYF.

The chain joins TRBV5-8 to TRBJ2-3; D uncertain. Germline CDR1 and CDR2: SGHTS and YDEGEE. This CDR3 is built from 15 residues. The ends were cut back, 0 bases at V and 5 bases at J, with 13 bases in the middle. In nucleotides, the CDR3 is TGTGCCAGCAGCTTGGGTCCTAGTTTTGGAGATACGCAGTATTTT. It specifies CASSLGPSFGDTQYF.

The CDR3 reads CASSSQPGLPGEQYF. In DNA, the CDR3 is TGTGCCAGCAGCTCACAACCGGGTCTCCCGGGAGAGCAGTACTTC. V gene TRBV7-9 combines with J gene TRBJ2-7; TRBD2 is a possible D gene (5 bases). V dropped 4 bases and J dropped 7 bases, with 20 bases sitting between them. The CDR3 extends over 15 amino acids. Per the germline V gene, CDR1 is SEHNR and CDR2 is FQNEAQ (reference sequence). The full variable domain, its missing parts supplied by reference TRBV7-9 and TRBJ2-7, is DTGVSQNPRHKITKRGQNVTFRCDPISEHNRLYWYRQTLGQGPEFLTYFQNEAQLEKSRLLSDRFSAERPKGSFSTLEIQRTEQGDSAMYLCASSSQPGLPGEQYFGPGTRLTVT.

J is TRBJ1-1 and V is TRBV4-1; 7 positions match TRBD1. The germline gives CDR1 MGHRA, CDR2 YSYEKL. The CDR3 spans 15 residues. J lost 0 bases, V lost 5 bases, and 6 bases had no gene match. The CDR3 loop is CASSTRGQMNTEAFF. In nucleotides, the CDR3 is TGCGCCAGCAGCACTCGGGGACAGATGAACACTGAAGCTTTCTTT.

This sequence joins TRBV7-9 and TRBJ1-5; D remains ambiguous. Looked up from germline, CDR1 is SEHNR and CDR2 is FQNEAQ (reference sequence). Trimming removed 3 bases from V and 0 bases from J, with 12 bases in between. The CDR3 sequence is 16 residues long. The CDR3 DNA is TGTGCCAGCAGCTTGGGAGGGTTCCTTAGCAATCAGCCCCAGCATTTT. Translation gives CASSLGGFLSNQPQHF.

The V gene is TRBV15, the J gene TRBJ1-2, with TRBD1 as a possible D gene (5 bases). V was pared by 0 bases and J by 4 bases, with 12 bases between. The CDR3 sequence is 15 residues long. Germline V gives CDR1 LNHNV, CDR2 YYDKDF (reference sequence). The CDR3 spells CATSRDSGQVYGYTF. The CDR3 region has the DNA TGTGCCACCAGCAGAGATTCCGGACAAGTCTATGGCTACACCTTC.

V is TRBV4-3 and J is TRBJ2-2; D is possibly TRBD2 (5 bases). Germline loops: CDR1 LGHNA, CDR2 YSLEER. V gave up 1 base and J gave up 5 bases, with 8 bases separating them. The CDR3 sequence is 14 residues long. CDR3 nucleotides: TGCGCCAGCAGCCAAGTTGAGGGAACCGGGGAGCTGTTTTTT. Its translation: CASSQVEGTGELFF.